The rows below give T cell receptor beta chains drawn from one sample of a study of cytotoxic CD8 clonotypes in ibrutinib-treated CLL. Profiled with immunoSEQ multiplex PCR; TCRdb holds only in-frame clones, not every one. The sample lists around 330,000 clones; roughly 71% were seen once. Source: PBMCs, taken after 36 months of ibrutinib treatment. These receptors were collected from a human donor with chronic lymphocytic leukemia. Both conserved end residues are part of each CDR3. A D gene is named only where the DNA matches it firmly. Clone size appears in some rows only: once, few, many, or a class for an expanded clone.

d_gene,abundance,len,v_gene,j_gene,CDR3nt,CDR3aa
.,.,13,TRBV10-1,TRBJ2-5,TGCGCCAGCAGTGATCCAGGGACGGAGACCCAGTACTTC,CASSDPGTETQYF
TRBD1,few,15,TRBV28,TRBJ2-3,TGTGCCAGCAGTTTCTGGCAGGGGGCAGGAGATACGCAGTATTTT,CASSFWQGAGDTQYF
TRBD2,.,15,TRBV12-5,TRBJ2-5,TGTGCTAGTGGTTTGGAACGGGGGGGACACGAGACCCAGTACTTC,CASGLERGGHETQYF
.,.,16,TRBV27,TRBJ2-7,TGTGCCAGCAGCCGTACGACTAGTTTCAGAAGCTACGAGCAGTACTTC,CASSRTTSFRSYEQYF
TRBD1,.,15,TRBV10-3,TRBJ2-1,TGTGCCATCAGATCGTCAGGGGGAATGACGAATGAGCAGTTCTTC,CAIRSSGGMTNEQFF
.,.,13,TRBV2,TRBJ2-7,TGTGCCAGCAGGAGGGACACAACCTACGAGCAGTACTTC,CASRRDTTYEQYF
TRBD2,.,16,TRBV7-2,TRBJ2-7,TGTGCCAGCAGCTTAGTTCTAGCGGGGGGCTCCTACGAGCAGTACTTC,CASSLVLAGGSYEQYF
TRBD2,.,16,TRBV7-2,TRBJ2-7,TGTGCCAGCAGCCCAGAACTAGCGGGAGGGCTCGGCGAGCAGTACTTC,CASSPELAGGLGEQYF
.,.,16,TRBV18,TRBJ2-2,TGTGCCAGCTCACCACGGGACGCTCCGAACACCGGGGAGCTGTTTTTT,CASSPRDAPNTGELFF
TRBD2,.,17,TRBV27,TRBJ2-3,TGTGCCAGCAGGGGAACTAGCGGGAGGGGAGGCACAGATACGCAGTATTTT,CASRGTSGRGGTDTQYF
.,.,14,TRBV11-2,TRBJ2-7,TGTGCCAGCGGACTGAGGGATTTAGTGCACGAGCAGTACTTC,CASGLRDLVHEQYF